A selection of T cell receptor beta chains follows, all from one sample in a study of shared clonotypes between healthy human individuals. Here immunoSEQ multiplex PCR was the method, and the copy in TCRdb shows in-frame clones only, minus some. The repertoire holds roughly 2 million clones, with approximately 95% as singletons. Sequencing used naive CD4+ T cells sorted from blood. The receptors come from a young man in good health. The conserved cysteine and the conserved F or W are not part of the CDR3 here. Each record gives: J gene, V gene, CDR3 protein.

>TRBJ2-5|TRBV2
ASRGLAGAFETQY
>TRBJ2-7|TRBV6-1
ASSEQETGSYEQY
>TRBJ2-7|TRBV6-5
ASSRSPPWEQY
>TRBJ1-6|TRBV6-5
ASSYIGTPNSPLH
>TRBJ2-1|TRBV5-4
ASSSAQLAGPSNEQF
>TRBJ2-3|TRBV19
ASRAWGSYRGTTDTQY
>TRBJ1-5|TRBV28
ASSLSGKGNQPQH
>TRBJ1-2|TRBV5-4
ASSLSGGTLYGYT
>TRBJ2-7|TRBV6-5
ASSYSGGGGYEQY
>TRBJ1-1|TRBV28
ASGPPAVMNTEAF
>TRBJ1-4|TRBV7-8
ASSLLLARNEKLF
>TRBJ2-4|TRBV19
ASSGSSGGLNIQY
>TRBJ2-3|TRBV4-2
ASSQELIVTDTQY
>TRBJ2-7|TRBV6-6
ASSYLDEQY
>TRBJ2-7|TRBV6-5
ASSLDRNAYEQY
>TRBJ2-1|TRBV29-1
SVDHRGSWGEQF
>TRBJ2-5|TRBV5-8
ASRQFTGIAETQY
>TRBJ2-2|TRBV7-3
ASRRTGGTGELF
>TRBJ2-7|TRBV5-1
ASSHPSPEQY
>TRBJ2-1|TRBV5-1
ASSPTGGSYNEQF
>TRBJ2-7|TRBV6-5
ASRREGEQY
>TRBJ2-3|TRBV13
ASRFGQLPSGTQY